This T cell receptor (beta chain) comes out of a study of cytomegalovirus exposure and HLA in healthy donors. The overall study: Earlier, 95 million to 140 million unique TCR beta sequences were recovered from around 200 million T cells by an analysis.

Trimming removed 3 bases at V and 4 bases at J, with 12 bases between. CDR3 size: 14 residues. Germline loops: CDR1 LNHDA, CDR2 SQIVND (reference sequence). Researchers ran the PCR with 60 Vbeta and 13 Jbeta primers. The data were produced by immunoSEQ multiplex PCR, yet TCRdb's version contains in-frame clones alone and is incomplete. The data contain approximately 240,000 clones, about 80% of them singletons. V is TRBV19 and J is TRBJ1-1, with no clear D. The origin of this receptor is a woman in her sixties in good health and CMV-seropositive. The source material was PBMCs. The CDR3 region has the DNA TGTGCCAGTAGTATCGTTCCCCAGGCCACTGAAGCTTTCTTT. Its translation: CASSIVPQATEAFF.